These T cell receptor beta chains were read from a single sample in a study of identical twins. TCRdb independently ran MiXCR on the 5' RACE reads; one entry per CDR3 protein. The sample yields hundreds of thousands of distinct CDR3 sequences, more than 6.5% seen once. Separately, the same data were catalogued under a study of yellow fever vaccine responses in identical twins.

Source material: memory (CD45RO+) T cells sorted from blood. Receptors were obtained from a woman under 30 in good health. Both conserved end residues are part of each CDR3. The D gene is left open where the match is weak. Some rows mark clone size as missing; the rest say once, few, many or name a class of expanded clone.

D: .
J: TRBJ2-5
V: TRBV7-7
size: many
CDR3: CASSLSSQAVETQYF
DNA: TGTGCCAGCAGCTTAAGTTCCCAGGCAGTGGAGACCCAGTACTTC

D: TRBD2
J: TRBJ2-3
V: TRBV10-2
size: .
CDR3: CASSPTGAGADTQYF
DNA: TGCGCCAGCAGCCCGACCGGCGCGGGAGCAGATACGCAGTATTTT

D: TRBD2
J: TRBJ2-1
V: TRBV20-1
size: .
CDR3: CSPQRAGGAGEQFF
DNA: TGCAGTCCCCAGCGGGCGGGGGGCGCGGGTGAGCAGTTCTTC

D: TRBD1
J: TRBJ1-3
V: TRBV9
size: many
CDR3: CASSPPAGGIGNTIYF
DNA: TGTGCCAGCAGCCCCCCGGCAGGGGGCATTGGAAACACCATATATTTT

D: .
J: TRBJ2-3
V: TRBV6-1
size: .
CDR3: CAAGPLSTDTQYF
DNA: TGTGCAGCCGGACCGCTGAGCACAGATACGCAGTATTTT

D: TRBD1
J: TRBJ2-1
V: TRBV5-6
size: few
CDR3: CASSLVGTGLSHEQFF
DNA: TGTGCCAGCAGCTTGGTTGGGACAGGGTTGTCCCATGAGCAGTTCTTC

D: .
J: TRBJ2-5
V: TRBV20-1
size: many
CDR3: CSARQGETQYF
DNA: TGCAGTGCTAGACAGGGGGAGACCCAGTACTTC

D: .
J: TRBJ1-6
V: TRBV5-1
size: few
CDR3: CASSLEDGYSPLHF
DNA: TGCGCCAGCAGCTTGGAGGATGGGTATTCACCCCTCCACTTT

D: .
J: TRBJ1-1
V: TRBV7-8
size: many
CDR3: CASSLIGGGTEAFF
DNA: TGTGCCAGCAGCTTAATTGGCGGGGGCACTGAAGCTTTCTTT

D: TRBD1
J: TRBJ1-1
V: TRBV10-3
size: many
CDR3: CAISPGQQNTEAFF
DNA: TGTGCCATCAGTCCGGGACAGCAGAACACTGAAGCTTTCTTT

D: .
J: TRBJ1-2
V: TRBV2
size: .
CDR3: CAGHADGDVNGYTF
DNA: TGTGCCGGTCACGCGGACGGCGATGTTAACGGCTACACCTTC

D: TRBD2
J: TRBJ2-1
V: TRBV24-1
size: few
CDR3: CATSVSGRLAINEQFF
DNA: TGTGCCACCAGTGTCTCAGGGCGACTAGCGATCAATGAGCAGTTCTTC

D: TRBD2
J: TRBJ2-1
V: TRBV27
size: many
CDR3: CASRTRGGNEQFF
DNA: TGTGCCAGCAGAACCCGGGGGGGTAATGAGCAGTTCTTC

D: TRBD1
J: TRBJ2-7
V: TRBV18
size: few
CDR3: CASSPDRGPLNWSYEQYF
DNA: TGTGCCAGCTCACCTGACAGGGGGCCGTTGAATTGGTCCTACGAGCAGTACTTC

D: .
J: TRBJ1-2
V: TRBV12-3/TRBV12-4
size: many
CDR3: CASSPGTPYGYTF
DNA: TGTGCCAGCAGTCCCGGGACCCCTTATGGCTACACCTTC

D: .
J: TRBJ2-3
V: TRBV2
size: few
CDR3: CASSFPLGGISTDTQYF
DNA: TGTGCCAGCAGTTTCCCTCTGGGCGGGATAAGCACAGATACGCAGTATTTT

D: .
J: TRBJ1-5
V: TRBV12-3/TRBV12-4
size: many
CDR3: CASSLGGHSNQPQHF
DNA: TGTGCCAGCAGTTTGGGCGGACATAGCAATCAGCCCCAGCATTTT

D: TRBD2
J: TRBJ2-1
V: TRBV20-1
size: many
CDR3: CSASLGRGYNEQFF
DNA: TGCAGTGCCTCGCTCGGGAGGGGCTACAATGAGCAGTTCTTC

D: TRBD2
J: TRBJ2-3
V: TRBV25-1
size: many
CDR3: CASSEEGTSGGYTDTQYF
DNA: TGTGCCAGCAGTGAGGAGGGGACTAGCGGAGGATACACAGATACGCAGTATTTT

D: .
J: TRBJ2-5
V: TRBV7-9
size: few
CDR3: CASSLRRGLETQYF
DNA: TGTGCCAGCAGCTTAAGGAGGGGCCTGGAGACCCAGTACTTC

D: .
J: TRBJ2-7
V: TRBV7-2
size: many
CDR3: CASSLGDLSYEQYF
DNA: TGTGCCAGCAGCTTAGGGGACCTATCCTACGAGCAGTACTTC

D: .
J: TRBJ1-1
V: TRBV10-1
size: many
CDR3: CASSDDLGLNTEAFF
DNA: TGCGCCAGCAGTGACGATTTGGGACTGAACACTGAAGCTTTCTTT

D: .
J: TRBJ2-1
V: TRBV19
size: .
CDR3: CASTFKPGLTYNEQFF
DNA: TGTGCCAGTACTTTCAAACCGGGACTGACCTACAATGAGCAGTTCTTC

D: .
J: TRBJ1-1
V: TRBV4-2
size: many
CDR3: CASSRTGAGAEAFF
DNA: TGTGCCAGCAGCCGCACAGGTGCCGGCGCTGAAGCTTTCTTT

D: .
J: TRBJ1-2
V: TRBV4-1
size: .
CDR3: CASSQDPVNYGYTF
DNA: TGCGCCAGCAGCCAAGATCCAGTTAACTATGGCTACACCTTC

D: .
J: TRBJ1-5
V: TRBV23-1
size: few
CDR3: CASSQDGPPPSNQPQHF
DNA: TGCGCCAGCAGTCAAGACGGCCCTCCCCCGAGCAATCAGCCCCAGCATTTT

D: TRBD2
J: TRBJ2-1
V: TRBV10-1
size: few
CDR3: CASSGLAGGDNEQFF
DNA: TGCGCCAGCAGTGGACTAGCGGGAGGCGACAATGAGCAGTTCTTC

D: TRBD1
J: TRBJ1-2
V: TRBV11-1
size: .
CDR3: CASSLEPGGKDYTF
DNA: TGTGCCAGCAGCTTGGAGCCAGGGGGGAAGGACTACACCTTC

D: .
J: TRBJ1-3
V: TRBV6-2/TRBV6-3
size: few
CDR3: CASSSSGAKGNTIYF
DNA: TGTGCCAGCAGCTCTTCGGGGGCGAAAGGAAACACCATATATTTT

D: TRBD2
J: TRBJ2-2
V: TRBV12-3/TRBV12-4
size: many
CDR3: CASSSRLAGLNTGELFF
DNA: TGTGCCAGCAGCTCCAGACTAGCGGGGTTGAACACCGGGGAGCTGTTTTTT

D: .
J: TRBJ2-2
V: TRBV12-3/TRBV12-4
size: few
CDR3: CASRRGPNTGELFF
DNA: TGTGCCAGCAGGCGGGGACCGAACACCGGGGAGCTGTTTTTT

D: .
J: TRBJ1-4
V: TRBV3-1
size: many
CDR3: CASSQVWGDNEKLFF
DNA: TGTGCCAGCAGCCAAGTTTGGGGCGATAATGAAAAACTGTTTTTT

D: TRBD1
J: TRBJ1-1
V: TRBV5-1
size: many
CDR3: CASSPDRGEAFF
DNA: TGCGCCAGCAGCCCGGACAGGGGTGAAGCTTTCTTT

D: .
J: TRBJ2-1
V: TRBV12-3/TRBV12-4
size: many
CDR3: CASSLSDEQFF
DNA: TGTGCCAGCAGTTTGTCCGATGAGCAGTTCTTC

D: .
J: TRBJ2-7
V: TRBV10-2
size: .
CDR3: CASSELGGSRREQYF
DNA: TGCGCCAGCAGTGAGTTGGGGGGCAGCCGGCGCGAGCAGTACTTC

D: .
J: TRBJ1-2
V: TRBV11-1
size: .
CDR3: CASSLGLEPYGYTF
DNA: TGTGCCAGCAGCTTAGGGTTGGAACCCTATGGCTACACCTTC

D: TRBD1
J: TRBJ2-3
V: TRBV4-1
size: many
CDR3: CASSQVARGLGSTDTQYF
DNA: TGCGCCAGCAGCCAAGTCGCCAGGGGGCTCGGGAGCACAGATACGCAGTATTTT

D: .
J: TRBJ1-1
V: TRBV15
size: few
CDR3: CATSSPASREGSEAFF
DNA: TGTGCCACCAGCAGCCCAGCCTCACGCGAGGGGTCTGAAGCTTTCTTT

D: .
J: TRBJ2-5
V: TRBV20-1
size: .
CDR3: CSASQYQETQYF
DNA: TGCAGTGCTAGTCAGTACCAAGAGACCCAGTACTTC

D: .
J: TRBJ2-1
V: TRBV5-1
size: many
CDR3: CASSLFRGSYNEQFF
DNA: TGCGCCAGCAGCTTGTTTCGGGGCTCCTACAATGAGCAGTTCTTC

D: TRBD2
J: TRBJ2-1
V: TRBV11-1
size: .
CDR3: CASSPIAGGQSSYNEQFF
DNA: TGTGCCAGCAGCCCTATAGCGGGAGGGCAGAGCTCCTACAATGAGCAGTTCTTC

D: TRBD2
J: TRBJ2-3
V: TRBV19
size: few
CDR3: CASSKGLAIYTDTQYF
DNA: TGTGCCAGTAGTAAGGGACTAGCGATCTACACAGATACGCAGTATTTT

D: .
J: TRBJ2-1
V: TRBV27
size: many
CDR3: CASSPISPTGPLYNEQFF
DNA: TGTGCCAGCAGTCCCATATCCCCGACAGGACCCCTTTACAATGAGCAGTTCTTC

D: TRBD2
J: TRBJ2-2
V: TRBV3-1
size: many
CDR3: CASSRKGLAGGTGELFF
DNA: TGTGCCAGCAGCCGAAAAGGGCTAGCGGGGGGGACCGGGGAGCTGTTTTTT

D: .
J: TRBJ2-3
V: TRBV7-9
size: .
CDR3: CASSPAFGAGRKDTQYF
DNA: TGTGCCAGCAGCCCCGCCTTTGGGGCCGGGCGAAAAGATACGCAGTATTTT

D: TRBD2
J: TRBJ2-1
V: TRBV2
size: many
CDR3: CASSEEVRTSGTYNEQFF
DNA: TGTGCCAGCAGTGAAGAAGTCCGGACTAGCGGGACCTACAATGAGCAGTTCTTC

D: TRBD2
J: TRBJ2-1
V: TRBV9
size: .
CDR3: CASSVEASGSTYNEQFF
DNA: TGTGCCAGCAGCGTAGAGGCTAGCGGGAGTACCTACAATGAGCAGTTCTTC

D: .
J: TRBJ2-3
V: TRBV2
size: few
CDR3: CASSEMVTDTQYF
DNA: TGTGCCAGCAGTGAAATGGTCACAGATACGCAGTATTTT

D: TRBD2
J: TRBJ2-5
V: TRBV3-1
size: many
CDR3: CASSQVAGGAIKTQYF
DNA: TGTGCCAGCAGCCAAGTTGCGGGGGGCGCGATCAAGACCCAGTACTTC

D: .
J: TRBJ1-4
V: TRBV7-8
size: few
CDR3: CASSLVLNGVGSEKLFF
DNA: TGTGCCAGCAGCTTGGTCCTCAATGGGGTGGGTTCTGAAAAACTGTTTTTT

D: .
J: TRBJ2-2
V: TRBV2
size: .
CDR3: CASKASVPNTGELFF
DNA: TGTGCCAGTAAGGCTAGCGTACCGAACACCGGGGAGCTGTTTTTT

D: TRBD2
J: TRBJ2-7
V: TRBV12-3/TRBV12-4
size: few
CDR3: CASSHLAGGPAEQYF
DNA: TGTGCCAGCAGTCATTTAGCGGGAGGGCCCGCCGAGCAGTACTTC

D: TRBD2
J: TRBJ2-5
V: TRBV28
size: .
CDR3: CASSLSTSPQETQYF
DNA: TGTGCCAGCAGTTTATCGACTAGCCCCCAAGAGACCCAGTACTTC

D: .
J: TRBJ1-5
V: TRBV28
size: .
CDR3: CASSPVSGGNQPQHF
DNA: TGTGCCAGCAGTCCGGTATCCGGCGGCAATCAGCCCCAGCATTTT

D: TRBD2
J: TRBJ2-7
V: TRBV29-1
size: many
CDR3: CSVGGGSYYEQYF
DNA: TGCAGCGTTGGGGGCGGGAGTTACTACGAGCAGTACTTC

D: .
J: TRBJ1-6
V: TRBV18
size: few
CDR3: CASSPRYEGSPLHF
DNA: TGTGCCAGCTCACCAAGGTATGAAGGTTCACCCCTCCACTTT

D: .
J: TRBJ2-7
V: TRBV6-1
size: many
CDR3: CASSPRSSSRGEQYF
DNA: TGTGCCAGCAGTCCCCGTAGTAGCTCCAGAGGGGAGCAGTACTTC

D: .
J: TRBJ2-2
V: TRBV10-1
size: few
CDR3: CASSESEGFYGELFF
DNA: TGCGCCAGCAGTGAGTCGGAGGGGTTCTACGGGGAGCTGTTTTTT

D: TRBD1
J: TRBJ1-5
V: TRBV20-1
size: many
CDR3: CSARRTGEQGNQPQHF
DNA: TGCAGTGCCAGAAGGACAGGGGAACAAGGCAATCAGCCCCAGCATTTT

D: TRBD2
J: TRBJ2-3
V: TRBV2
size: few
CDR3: CASSTGGLGTDTQYF
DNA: TGTGCCAGCAGCACTGGTGGACTAGGGACAGATACGCAGTATTTT